This T cell receptor (beta chain) was found in a study of blood T cell repertoires in COVID-19. Assay used: immunoSEQ multiplex PCR; TCRdb lists only in-frame clones, some missing. The table records around 300,000 clones, nearly 90% of them present only once. The CDR3 loop spans 13 amino acids. V shed 8 bases and J 8 bases; nucleotides not matched to a gene: 13. Germline-derived CDR1 and CDR2 are GTSNPN and SVGIG (reference sequence). The sequence was collected from a woman younger than 35 with acute COVID-19. Material for sequencing was PBMCs or T cells enriched from blood (not recorded which). The J gene is TRBJ1-2, the V gene TRBV30; 8 bases are a match to TRBD1. Here the CDR3 DNA reads TGTGCCCGATACAGACCAGGGGGCAGGGGCTACACCTTC. Translated: CARYRPGGRGYTF.